A single sample gave rise to the 28 T cell receptor beta chains below, sequenced in a study of T cells in Graves' hyperthyroidism and ophthalmopathy. The investigators amplified TCR beta CDR3 regions from RNA transcripts. HTBI primers were employed in a first-round RT-PCR of the TCR CDR3. MiXCR, run by TCRdb on the multiplex PCR reads, gives a single entry per CDR3 protein. Of some 490,000 distinct CDR3 sequences in the sample, less than 25% were seen once. The specimen sequenced was blood. These receptors were collected from a woman in her seventies with Graves' ophthalmopathy.

This clonotype was seen a handful of times. This rearrangement joins TRBV6-1 to TRBJ2-3; D unresolved. CDR1 and CDR2 from the germline V gene are MNHNS and SASEGT. This CDR3 spans 14 amino acids. V shed 6 bases and J shed 4 bases, with 14 bases lying between them. The CDR3 bases are TGTGCCAGCAGCCATCCTACCTCCGCAGATACGCAGTATTTT. Protein sequence: CASSHPTSADTQYF.

In its sample, this clonotype was seen a few times. The CDR3 here is CAWSPTGSSRGGSRGYTF. For the CDR3, the DNA is TGTGCCTGGAGCCCAACCGGTAGCTCCAGGGGAGGTTCGAGGGGCTACACCTTC. This chain uses TRBV30 with TRBJ1-2, with D possibly being TRBD1 (6 bases). This CDR3 spans 18 amino acids. Between the trimmed V and J ends, which lost 3 bases and 8 bases, there was a span of 31 bases. Germline-derived CDR1 and CDR2 are GTSNPN and SVGIG (reference sequence).

V usage is TRBV5-1 and J usage is TRBJ2-7; D not resolved. Germline V gives CDR1 SGHRS, CDR2 YFSETQ. The germline V and J ends were trimmed by 2 bases and 4 bases, with 13 bases remaining between them. This CDR3 has 14 amino acids. Here the CDR3 DNA reads TGCGCCAGCAGCTTCCAAGGTCCGAGGTACGAGCAGTACTTC. Translating it yields CASSFQGPRYEQYF.

The rearrangement links TRBV5-1 to TRBJ1-1, with a tentative D call TRBD1 (5 bases). Germline values: CDR1 SGHRS, CDR2 YFSETQ. CDR3 length equals 14 residues. With 1 base removed from V and 6 bases from J, the gap between germline ends came to 13 bases. CDR3 bases: TGCGCCAGCAGCTTGTCAGGGTTGTTTGCTGAAGCTTTCTTT. It specifies CASSLSGLFAEAFF.

This clonotype was picked up a small number of times. This rearrangement joins TRBV29-1 to TRBJ2-3, with 9 bases identical to TRBD1. CDR1 is SQVTM and CDR2 is ANQGSEA in the germline V gene. The V segment lost 6 bases and the J segment 5 bases; nucleotides outside the gene matches: 9. The CDR3 is 14 residues long. CDR3: CSVQRQGGRDTQYF. CDR3 nucleotide sequence: TGCAGCGTCCAACGACAGGGGGGAAGAGATACGCAGTATTTT.

This clonotype was counted a few times. The V and J genes are TRBV4-1 and TRBJ2-5; 8 bases align to TRBD1. V trimming: 7 bases; J trimming: 3 bases; junction bases outside the gene matches: 4. CDR1 MGHRA and CDR2 YSYEKL come from the germline V gene. The CDR3 has 13 amino acids. CDR3 DNA: TGCGCCAGCACCGGACAGGGAGAAGAGACCCAGTACTTC. This gives the protein CASTGQGEETQYF.

This clonotype showed up just a few times. The chain joins TRBV30 to TRBJ2-1; a weak D match, TRBD2 (6 bases). The CDR3 is made up of 15 amino acids. CDR1 and CDR2 from the germline V gene are GTSNPN and SVGIG (reference sequence). V was cut by 0 bases and J by 2 bases, with 11 bases left in between. The CDR3 loop reads CAWSVQGGPYNEQFF. The CDR3 nucleotides read TGTGCCTGGAGTGTTCAAGGAGGGCCCTACAATGAGCAGTTCTTC.

On this clonotype itself: The conserved closing phenylalanine or tryptophan is absent in this CDR3, likely reflecting a read error. The chain carries TRBV9 and TRBJ2-2, with D perhaps matching TRBD2 (5 bases). V dropped 3 bases and J dropped 1 base, with 16 bases sitting between them. Germline V gives CDR1 SGDLS, CDR2 YYNGEE. The CDR3 spans 17 residues. This CDR3 is CASSAPSGNLNTGELFL. The DNA of the CDR3 is TGTGCCAGCAGCGCACCGTCCGGGAACTTGAACACCGGGGAGCTGTTTCTT.

This clonotype was seen ten or more times. The genes are TRBV28 and TRBJ2-1, with D possibly being TRBD1 or TRBD2 (7 bases each). The CDR3 runs 15 residues. CDR1 is MDHEN, CDR2 SYDVKM, per germline. Trimming stripped 6 bases from V and 0 bases from J, with 12 bases between. This CDR3 is CASRQGGSSYNEQFF. The CDR3 region has the DNA TGTGCCAGCAGGCAGGGGGGGAGCTCCTACAATGAGCAGTTCTTC.

The chain carries TRBV15 and TRBJ2-3; TRBD2 aligns across 7 bases. The J segment lost 4 bases and the V segment lost 0 bases, leaving 7 bases of the junction unmatched. Germline CDR1 is LNHNV and CDR2 is YYDKDF (reference sequence). The CDR3 runs to 16 residues. In DNA, the CDR3 is TGTGCCACCAGCAGAGATGGGTTAGCGGGTGCAGATACGCAGTATTTT. This gives the protein CATSRDGLAGADTQYF. The complete variable domain, with remaining parts taken from reference TRBV15 and TRBJ2-3, reads DAMVIQNPRYQVTQFGKPVTLSCSQTLNHNVMYWYQQKSSQAPKLLFHYYDKDFNNEADTPDNFQSRRPNTSFCFLDIRSPGLGDTAMYLCATSRDGLAGADTQYFGPGTRLTVL.

The chain joins TRBV6-1 to TRBJ2-7, with 9 bases matching TRBD2. With V trimmed by 6 bases and J by 6 bases, 18 bases remained unmatched. Germline V gene sequence: CDR1 MNHNS, CDR2 SASEGT. This CDR3 is built from 17 residues. CDR3 sequence: CASRRRPLAGARSEQYF. The CDR3 coding sequence is TGTGCCAGCAGGAGACGACCTTTAGCGGGAGCAAGGAGCGAGCAGTACTTC.

This clonotype came up many times. In DNA form, the CDR3 reads TGTGCCAGCAAAGGACTAGCTGAGACCCAGTACTTC. Translating gives CASKGLAETQYF. V gene TRBV2 combines with J gene TRBJ2-5; TRBD2 matches at 8 bases. Losses at the gene ends were 7 bases for V and 5 bases for J; bases not matched to a gene: 3. In germline, CDR1 is SNHLY, CDR2 FYNNEI. The CDR3 runs to 12 residues.

This clonotype was picked up many times. The genes are TRBV2 and TRBJ2-3; 12 positions match TRBD1. CDR1 is SNHLY and CDR2 is FYNNEI in the germline V gene. The CDR3 consists of 16 residues. J gave up 8 bases and V 6 bases, and 12 bases lay outside the gene matches. As DNA, the CDR3 is TGTGCCAGCAGCTCAGAGCCGGGACAGGGGGCTGGTACGCAGTATTTT. It codes for CASSSEPGQGAGTQYF.

In this sample, this clonotype turned up many times. The chain is built from TRBV2 and TRBJ2-3, with D perhaps TRBD1 or TRBD2 (5 bases each). The germline CDR1 and CDR2 sequences are SNHLY and FYNNEI. Trimming took 8 bases from V and 2 from J, leaving 11 bases between them. This CDR3 has 13 amino acids. In DNA, the CDR3 is TGTGCCAGCTCCGGGACGGTCACAGATACGCAGTATTTT. This sequence encodes CASSGTVTDTQYF.

This clonotype has a handful of counts. The rearrangement uses TRBV28 and TRBJ2-2; a weak D match, TRBD2 (7 bases). The CDR3 is 14 residues long. CDR1 MDHEN and CDR2 SYDVKM come from the germline V gene. The V end lost 6 bases, the J end lost 8 bases, and 16 bases lay between the germline ends. This chain's CDR3 is CASSLGGQVGELFF. In DNA form, the CDR3 reads TGTGCCAGCAGCCTCGGGGGGCAGGTGGGGGAGCTGTTTTTT.

This clonotype has just a few counts. The rearrangement joins TRBV12-3 or TRBV12-4 to TRBJ2-1; either TRBD1 or TRBD2 may supply D (5 bases each). With 4 bases removed from V and 12 bases from J, the gap between germline ends came to 16 bases. The CDR3 sequence is 13 residues long. CDR3 sequence reads: CASSSNPPGRQFF. Here the CDR3 DNA reads TGTGCCAGCAGTTCAAATCCCCCGGGACGGCAGTTCTTC.

This clonotype was counted ten times or more. The rearrangement uses TRBV7-2 and TRBJ1-2; 9 bases map to TRBD1. Germline CDR1 is SGHTA and CDR2 is FQGNSA. CDR3 size: 15 residues. V shed 7 bases, J shed 8 bases, and the junction held 14 bases outside the gene matches. This CDR3 reads CASIPGTGFRTGYTF. CDR3 DNA sequence: TGTGCCAGCATCCCCGGGACAGGGTTTAGAACCGGCTACACCTTC. Full variable domain (missing parts from reference TRBV7-2 and TRBJ1-2): GAGVSQSPSNKVTEKGKDVELRCDPISGHTALYWYRQSLGQGLEFLIYFQGNSAPDKSGLPSDRFSAERTGGSVSTLTIQRTQQEDSAVYLCASIPGTGFRTGYTFGSGTRLTVV.

This clonotype was recorded a few times. The chain carries TRBV20-1 and TRBJ1-5; D remains unclear. Per germline, CDR1 DFQATT and CDR2 SNEGSKA (reference sequence). CDR3 length equals 14 residues. V gave up 3 bases and J gave up 3 bases, with 12 bases separating them. CDR3 DNA sequence: TGCAGTGCTAGTCCTAGGGAAATCAATCAGCCCCAGCATTTT. Protein sequence: CSASPREINQPQHF.

This clonotype has more than one count but fewer than ten. The chain uses TRBV5-5 and TRBJ1-1; no clear D gene. Germline loops: CDR1 SGHKS, CDR2 YYEKEE (reference sequence). The V gene lost 2 bases and the J gene lost 5 bases, with 19 bases spanning the gap. This CDR3 spans 16 amino acids. CDR3 in DNA: TGTGCCAGCAGCTTATGGACGGACTCTTCGAGGACTGAAGCTTTCTTT. Translation: CASSLWTDSSRTEAFF. The full variable domain, rest sourced from reference TRBV5-5 and TRBJ1-1, is DAGVTQSPTHLIKTRGQQVTLRCSPISGHKSVSWYQQVLGQGPQFIFQYYEKEERGRGNFPDRFSARQFPNYSSELNVNALLLGDSALYLCASSLWTDSSRTEAFFGQGTRLTVV.

The sample holds a few counts of this clonotype. V gene TRBV5-5 combines with J gene TRBJ2-5; 10 nucleotides line up with TRBD2. This CDR3 has 15 amino acids. J lost 1 base, V lost 2 bases, and 2 bases had no gene match. Germline CDR1 SGHKS, CDR2 YYEKEE (reference sequence). As DNA, the CDR3 is TGTGCCAGCAGCTTACTAGCGGGGACCCAAGAGACCCAGTACTTC. Protein sequence: CASSLLAGTQETQYF.

This clonotype has a handful of counts. The chain joins TRBV29-1 to TRBJ2-2, with D unclear. Germline CDR1 SQVTM, CDR2 ANQGSEA. Deletions cut 5 bases from V and 1 base from J, with 5 bases between. The CDR3 length is 12 residues. The CDR3 nucleotides read TGCAGCGTTCGGCTGAACACCGGGGAGCTGTTTTTT. It specifies CSVRLNTGELFF.

This clonotype has at least ten counts. J is TRBJ1-2 and V is TRBV7-9; 9 bases line up with TRBD1. The CDR3 is 18 amino acids. CDR1 and CDR2 (germline): SEHNR, FQNEAQ (reference sequence). V was pared by 5 bases and J by 3 bases, with 16 bases of the junction left unmatched. The CDR3 is CASSRLSPVDRGYYGYTF. The CDR3 region has the DNA TGTGCCAGCAGCCGTCTTAGTCCCGTAGACAGGGGGTACTATGGCTACACCTTC.

As regards this clonotype: This may come from a read error, since a much larger clone is one base off. V usage is TRBV11-2 and J usage is TRBJ2-2; a weak D match, TRBD1 (6 bases). The CDR3 has 15 residues. The V and J ends lost 1 base and 7 bases respectively, with 13 bases between them. The germline V gene has CDR1 SGHAT and CDR2 FQNNGV. The CDR3 nucleotides read TGTGCCAGCAGCTTAGTCGGACAGAGCTACGGGGAGCTGTTTTTT. It specifies CASSLVGQSYGELFF.

This clonotype was counted only a few times. The rearrangement links TRBV7-2 to TRBJ2-7, with D tentatively TRBD1 (6 bases). V dropped 5 bases and J dropped 5 bases, with 19 bases sitting between them. CDR3 length: 15 amino acids. In germline, CDR1 is SGHTA, CDR2 FQGNSA. In DNA form, the CDR3 reads TGTGCCAGCAGCGAGATTTACAGGGCCCCCAACGAGCAGTACTTC. It encodes CASSEIYRAPNEQYF.

This clonotype was counted ten times or more. The V and J genes are TRBV6-1 and TRBJ1-1, with D possibly TRBD1 on 5 matching bases. The CDR3 totals 15 residues. Germline loops: CDR1 MNHNS, CDR2 SASEGT. V was pared by 5 bases and J by 0 bases, with 13 bases between. DNA for the CDR3: TGTGCCAGCAGTTTTGTTCGACAGTTGAACACTGAAGCTTTCTTT. This gives the protein CASSFVRQLNTEAFF.

CDR3 loop: CASTGQGRTGELFF. The DNA for the CDR3 is TGTGCCAGCACCGGGCAGGGACGCACCGGGGAGCTGTTTTTT. The J gene is TRBJ2-2, the V gene TRBV14, with D perhaps given as TRBD1 or TRBD2 (5 bases each). The CDR3 length is 14 residues. The ends were cut back, 7 bases at V and 4 bases at J, with 13 bases in the middle. Germline V gene data show CDR1 as SGHDN and CDR2 as FVKESK. Together with reference TRBV14 and TRBJ2-2, the CDR3 gives the full variable domain: EAGVTQFPSHSVIEKGQTVTLRCDPISGHDNLYWYRRVMGKEIKFLLHFVKESKQDESGMPNNRFLAERTGGTYSTLKVQPAELEDSGVYFCASTGQGRTGELFFGEGSRLTVL.

This clonotype has more than one count but fewer than ten. The J gene is TRBJ2-1, the V gene TRBV19; 7 bases agree with TRBD1. V shed 5 bases, J shed 7 bases, and the junction held 8 bases outside the gene matches. Germline CDR1 and CDR2: LNHDA and SQIVND (reference sequence). The CDR3 spans 14 residues. This chain's CDR3 is CASSSRGFRNEQFF. CDR3 DNA: TGTGCCAGTAGTTCCAGGGGGTTTCGTAATGAGCAGTTCTTC.

This clonotype appeared many times. The rearrangement links TRBV12-5 to TRBJ2-2; D not certain. V lost 0 bases to trimming and J lost 4 bases, with 9 bases between them. This CDR3 comprises 15 residues. Germline V gives CDR1 LGHNT, CDR2 FRNRAP. The CDR3 DNA reads as TGTGCTAGTGGTTTGGTAACGGGTAGCACCGGGGAGCTGTTTTTT. Its protein product is CASGLVTGSTGELFF.